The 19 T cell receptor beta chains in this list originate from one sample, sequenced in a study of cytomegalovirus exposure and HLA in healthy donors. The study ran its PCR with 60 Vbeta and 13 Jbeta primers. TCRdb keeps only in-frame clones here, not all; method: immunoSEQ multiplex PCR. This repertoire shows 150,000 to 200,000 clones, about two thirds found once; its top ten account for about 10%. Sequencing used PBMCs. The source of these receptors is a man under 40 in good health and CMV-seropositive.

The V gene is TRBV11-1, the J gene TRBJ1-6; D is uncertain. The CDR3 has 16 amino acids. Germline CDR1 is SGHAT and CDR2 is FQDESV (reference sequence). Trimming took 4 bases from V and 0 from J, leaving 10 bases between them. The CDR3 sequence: CASSSGRGSYNSPLHF. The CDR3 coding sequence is TGTGCCAGCAGCTCTGGTCGCGGCTCCTATAATTCACCCCTCCACTTT.

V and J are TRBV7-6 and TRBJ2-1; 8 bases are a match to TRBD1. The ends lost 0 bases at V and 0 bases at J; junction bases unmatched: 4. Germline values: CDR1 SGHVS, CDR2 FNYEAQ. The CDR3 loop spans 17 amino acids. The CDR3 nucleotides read TGTGCCAGCAGCTTAGCGGCCACAGGGGGCTCCTACAATGAGCAGTTCTTC. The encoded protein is CASSLAATGGSYNEQFF.

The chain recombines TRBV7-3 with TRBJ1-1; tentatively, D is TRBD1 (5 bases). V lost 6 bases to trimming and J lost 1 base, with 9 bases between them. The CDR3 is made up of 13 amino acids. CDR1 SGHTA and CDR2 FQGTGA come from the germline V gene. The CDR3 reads CASRLQENTEAFF. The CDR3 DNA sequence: TGTGCCAGCAGACTACAGGAGAACACTGAAGCTTTCTTT.

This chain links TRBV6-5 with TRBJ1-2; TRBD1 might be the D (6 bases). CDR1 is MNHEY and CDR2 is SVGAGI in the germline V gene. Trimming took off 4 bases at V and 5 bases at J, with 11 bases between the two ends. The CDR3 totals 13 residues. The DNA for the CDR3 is TGTGCCAGCAGTTTCCGCCAGGGGTATGGCTACACCTTC. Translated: CASSFRQGYGYTF.

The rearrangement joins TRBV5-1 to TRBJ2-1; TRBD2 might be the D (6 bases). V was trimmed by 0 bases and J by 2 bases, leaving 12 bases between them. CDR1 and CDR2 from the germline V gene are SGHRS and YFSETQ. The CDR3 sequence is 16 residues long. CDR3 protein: CASSLAGEAPYNEQFF. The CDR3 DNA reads TGCGCCAGCAGCTTGGCGGGAGAGGCCCCCTACAATGAGCAGTTCTTC.

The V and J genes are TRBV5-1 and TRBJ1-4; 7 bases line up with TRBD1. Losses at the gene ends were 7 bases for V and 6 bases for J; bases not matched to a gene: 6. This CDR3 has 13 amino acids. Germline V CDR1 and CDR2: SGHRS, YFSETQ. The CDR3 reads CASQRDSDEKLFF. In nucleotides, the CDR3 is TGCGCCAGCCAACGGGACAGCGATGAAAAACTGTTTTTT.

CDR3 bases: TGTGCCAGCAGCTTACTTCAAGAGACCCAGTACTTC. It specifies CASSLLQETQYF. The V call is TRBV13, the J call TRBJ2-5; D gene uncertain. This CDR3 is 12 amino acids long. The germline CDR1 and CDR2 sequences are PRHDT and FYEKMQ (reference sequence). Trimming stripped 2 bases from V and 2 bases from J, with 3 bases between.

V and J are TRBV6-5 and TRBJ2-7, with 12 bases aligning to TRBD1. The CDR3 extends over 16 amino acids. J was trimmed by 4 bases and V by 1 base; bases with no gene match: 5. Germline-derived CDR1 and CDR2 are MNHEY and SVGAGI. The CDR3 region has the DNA TGTGCCAGCAGTTACTGGGGGGACAGGGGGCGGTACGAGCAGTACTTC. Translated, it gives CASSYWGDRGRYEQYF.

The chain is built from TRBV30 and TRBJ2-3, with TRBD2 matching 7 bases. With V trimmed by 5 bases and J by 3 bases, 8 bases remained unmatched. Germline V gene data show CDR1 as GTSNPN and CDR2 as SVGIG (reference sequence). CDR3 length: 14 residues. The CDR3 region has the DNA TGTGCCTGGGGGGGGGTGATGGGGACAGATACGCAGTATTTT. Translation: CAWGGVMGTDTQYF.

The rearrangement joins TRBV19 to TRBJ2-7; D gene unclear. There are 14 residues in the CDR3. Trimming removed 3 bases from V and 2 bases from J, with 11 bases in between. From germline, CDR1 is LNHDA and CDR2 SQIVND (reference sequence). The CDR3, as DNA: TGTGCCAGTAGTATCTCGGAGAACACCTACGAGCAGTACTTC. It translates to CASSISENTYEQYF.

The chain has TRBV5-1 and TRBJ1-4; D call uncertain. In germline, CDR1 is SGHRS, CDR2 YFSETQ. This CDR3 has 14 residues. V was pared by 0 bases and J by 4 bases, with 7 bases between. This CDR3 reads CASSLGGLNEKLFF. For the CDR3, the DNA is TGCGCCAGCAGCTTGGGCGGACTTAATGAAAAACTGTTTTTT.

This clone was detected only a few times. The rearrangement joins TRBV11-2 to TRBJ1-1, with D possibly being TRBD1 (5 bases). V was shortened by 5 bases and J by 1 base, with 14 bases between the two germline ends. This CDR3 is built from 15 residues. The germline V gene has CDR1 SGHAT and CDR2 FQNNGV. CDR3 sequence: CASSGQTAENTEAFF. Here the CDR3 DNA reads TGTGCCAGCAGCGGCCAGACAGCAGAGAACACTGAAGCTTTCTTT.

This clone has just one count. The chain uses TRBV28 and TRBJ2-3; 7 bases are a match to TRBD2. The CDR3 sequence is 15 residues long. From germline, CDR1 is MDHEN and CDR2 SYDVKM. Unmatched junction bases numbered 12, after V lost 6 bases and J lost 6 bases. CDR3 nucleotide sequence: TGTGCCAGCAGCACAGCTGCGGGGGTTGGGGATACGCAGTATTTT. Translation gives CASSTAAGVGDTQYF.

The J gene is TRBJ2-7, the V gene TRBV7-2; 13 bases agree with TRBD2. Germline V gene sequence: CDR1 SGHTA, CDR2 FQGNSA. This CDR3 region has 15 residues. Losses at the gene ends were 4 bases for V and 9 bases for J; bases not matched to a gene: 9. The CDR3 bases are TGTGCCAGCAGCTCACTAGCGGGAGGGCCCCTCGGGCAGTACTTC. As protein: CASSSLAGGPLGQYF.

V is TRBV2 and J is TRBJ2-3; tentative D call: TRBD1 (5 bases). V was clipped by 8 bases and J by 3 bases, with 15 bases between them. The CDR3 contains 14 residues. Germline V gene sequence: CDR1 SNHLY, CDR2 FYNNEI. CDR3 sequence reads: CASVQGAVTDTQYF. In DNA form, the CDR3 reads TGTGCCAGCGTCCAAGGGGCGGTAACAGATACGCAGTATTTT.

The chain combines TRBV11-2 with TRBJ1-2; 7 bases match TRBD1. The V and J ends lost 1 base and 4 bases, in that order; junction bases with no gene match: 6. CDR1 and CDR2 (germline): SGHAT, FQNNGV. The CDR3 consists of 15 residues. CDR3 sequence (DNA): TGTGCCAGCAGCTTAGGAGGGGGCGGAAGCTATGGCTACACCTTC. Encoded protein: CASSLGGGGSYGYTF.

The CDR3 sequence: CASSPVLSYEQYF. In DNA form, the CDR3 reads TGTGCCAGCAGCCCGGTCCTCTCCTACGAGCAGTACTTC. The chain combines TRBV7-6 with TRBJ2-7; D is undetermined. The CDR3 length is 13 residues. CDR1 is SGHVS and CDR2 is FNYEAQ in the germline V gene. The V end was cut by 5 bases, the J end by 0 bases, with 8 bases between.

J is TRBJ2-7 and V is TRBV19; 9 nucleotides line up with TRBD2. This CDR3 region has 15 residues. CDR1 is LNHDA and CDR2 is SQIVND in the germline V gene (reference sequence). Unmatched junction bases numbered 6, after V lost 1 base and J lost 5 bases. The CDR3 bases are TGTGCCAGTAGTATAGCGACTAGCGGATTTAACGAGCAGTACTTC. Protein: CASSIATSGFNEQYF.

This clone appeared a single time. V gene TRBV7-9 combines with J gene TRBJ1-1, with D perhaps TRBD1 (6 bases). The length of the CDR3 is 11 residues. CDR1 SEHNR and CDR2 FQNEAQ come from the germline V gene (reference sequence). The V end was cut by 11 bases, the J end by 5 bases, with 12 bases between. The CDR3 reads CAAGAGTEAFF. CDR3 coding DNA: TGTGCCGCGGGGGCTGGGACTGAAGCTTTCTTT.